This T cell receptor beta chain was recorded in a study of early T cells in non-severe SARS-CoV-2 infection. Study conclusions and caveats: VDJdb-based annotation leaned toward anti-spike CD8 responses and missed private and CD4 specificities.

Concerning this clonotype: Antigen specificity is unknown.

The TCR library protocol attached unique molecular identifiers to the individual cDNA molecules. MiXCR was run by TCRdb on the 5' RACE reads, yielding one entry per CDR3 protein. The sample consists of tens of thousands of distinct CDR3 sequences, 10% to 15% of them appearing once. The TCR sequence derives from an adult who was a healthcare worker with PCR-confirmed SARS-CoV-2 infection or an uninfected control (not recorded which). The specimen sequenced was whole blood.

The CDR3 region has the DNA TGTGCCAGCTCTGGGGGCGTCGGCACTGAAGCTTTCTTT. It yields the protein CASSGGVGTEAFF. V and J are TRBV2 and TRBJ1-1, with D tentatively TRBD1 (6 bases). Per the germline V gene, CDR1 is SNHLY and CDR2 is FYNNEI. CDR3 length equals 13 residues. V was pared by 8 bases and J by 4 bases, with 14 bases between. Based on the CDR3 plus reference TRBV2 and TRBJ1-1, the full variable domain is EPEVTQTPSHQVTQMGQEVILRCVPISNHLYFYWYRQILGQKVEFLVSFYNNEISEKSEIFDDQFSVERPDGSNFTLKIRSTKLEDSAMYFCASSGGVGTEAFFGQGTRLTVV.